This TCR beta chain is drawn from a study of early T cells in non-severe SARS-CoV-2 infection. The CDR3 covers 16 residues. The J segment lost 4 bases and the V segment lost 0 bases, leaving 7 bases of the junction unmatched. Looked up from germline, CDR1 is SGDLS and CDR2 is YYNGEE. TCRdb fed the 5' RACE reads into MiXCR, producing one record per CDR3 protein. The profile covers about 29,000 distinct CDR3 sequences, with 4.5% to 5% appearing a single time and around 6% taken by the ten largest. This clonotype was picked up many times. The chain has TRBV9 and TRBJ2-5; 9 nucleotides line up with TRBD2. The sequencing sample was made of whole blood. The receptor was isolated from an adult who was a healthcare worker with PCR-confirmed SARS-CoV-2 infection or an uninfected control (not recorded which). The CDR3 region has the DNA TGTGCCAGCAGCGTAGAGGCGGGAGGGGCTAGAGAGACCCAGTACTTC. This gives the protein CASSVEAGGARETQYF.